These 19 T cell receptor beta chains were sequenced from one sample in a study of cytomegalovirus exposure and HLA in healthy donors. It was with 60 Vbeta and 13 Jbeta primers that the PCR ran. Repertoires were generated with immunoSEQ multiplex PCR, while TCRdb's copy carries only in-frame clones and drops some. The data hold about 98,000 clones, with roughly four fifths observed a single time. Sequencing used PBMCs. The receptors shown here come from a human donor in good health.

The rearrangement joins TRBV10-3 to TRBJ1-2; D may be TRBD1 (5 bases). This CDR3 region has 16 residues. Looked up from germline, CDR1 is ENHRY and CDR2 is SYGVKD. V shed 3 bases and J shed 4 bases, with 18 bases lying between them. CDR3 region: CAISDPYMDKSYGYTF. The CDR3 DNA is TGTGCCATCAGTGACCCTTACATGGACAAGTCCTATGGCTACACCTTC.

This clone is deemed medium-sized (0.01 to 0.1%). The chain joins TRBV10-2 to TRBJ1-1; a weak D match, TRBD1 (6 bases). This CDR3 has 13 amino acids. Germline lookup yields CDR1 WSHSY and CDR2 SAAADI. With 3 bases removed from V and 8 bases from J, the gap between germline ends came to 13 bases. CDR3 protein: CASSDSRQGEAFF. The CDR3 region has the DNA TGCGCCAGCAGTGATTCGAGGCAGGGGGAAGCTTTCTTT.

The rearrangement uses TRBV5-1 and TRBJ2-1, with 9 positions matching TRBD2. The CDR3 totals 16 residues. Germline-derived CDR1 and CDR2 are SGHRS and YFSETQ. Losses at the gene ends were 1 base for V and 6 bases for J; bases not matched to a gene: 8. The CDR3 region has the DNA TGCGCCAGCAGCTTGTATGCGGCTAGCGGGACCAATGAGCAGTTCTTC. Translating gives CASSLYAASGTNEQFF.

The rearrangement joins TRBV19 to TRBJ1-1; tentative D call: TRBD1 (5 bases). CDR3 length equals 13 residues. Trimming took 5 bases from V and 8 from J, leaving 15 bases between them. In germline, CDR1 is LNHDA, CDR2 SQIVND (reference sequence). CDR3 amino acids: CASSEGTRREAFF. CDR3 coding DNA: TGTGCCAGTAGTGAGGGGACTCGCCGAGAAGCTTTCTTT.

The genes are TRBV5-4 and TRBJ2-7; 9 bases fit TRBD1. CDR3 size: 13 residues. After removal of 5 bases from V and 2 bases from J, the junction contained 2 bases not matched to a gene. The germline V gene encodes CDR1 SGHNT and CDR2 YYREEE (reference sequence). CDR3 coding DNA: TGTGCCAGCAGGACAGGGGGAACCTACGAGCAGTACTTC. Its translation is CASRTGGTYEQYF.

The V and J genes are TRBV5-1 and TRBJ2-5; D uncertain. V was cut by 4 bases and J by 5 bases, with 9 bases left in between. The CDR3 consists of 12 residues. Germline lookup yields CDR1 SGHRS and CDR2 YFSETQ. As DNA, the CDR3 is TGCGCCAGCAGCCTAACGAGGGAGACCCAGTACTTC. Its translation: CASSLTRETQYF.

The chain combines TRBV5-1 with TRBJ2-6; 7 bases are a match to TRBD1. The V and J ends lost 2 bases and 0 bases, in that order; junction bases with no gene match: 5. Germline-derived CDR1 and CDR2 are SGHRS and YFSETQ. This CDR3 has 17 residues. The CDR3 sequence: CASSFRDSPSGANVLTF. Here the CDR3 DNA reads TGCGCCAGCAGCTTCCGGGACAGCCCCTCTGGGGCCAACGTCCTGACTTTC.

V is TRBV6-5 and J is TRBJ2-1, with 9 bases identical to TRBD2. Germline V gene sequence: CDR1 MNHEY, CDR2 SVGAGI. This CDR3 is 14 amino acids long. J lost 9 bases, V lost 5 bases, and 8 bases had no gene match. The CDR3 region is CASSQLAGLGEQFF. The CDR3 DNA reads TGTGCCAGCAGTCAACTAGCGGGTCTTGGTGAGCAGTTCTTC.

The genes are TRBV30 and TRBJ1-2; D call uncertain. V lost 5 bases and J 8 bases, leaving 15 bases between the germline ends. The germline CDR1 and CDR2 sequences are GTSNPN and SVGIG (reference sequence). This CDR3 is built from 12 residues. This CDR3 is CAWVGVGGGYTF. CDR3 nucleotide sequence: TGTGCCTGGGTCGGGGTGGGTGGCGGCTACACCTTC.

The chain uses TRBV30 and TRBJ1-6, with no clear D. CDR1 GTSNPN and CDR2 SVGIG come from the germline V gene (reference sequence). Trimming left V 1 base short and J 7 bases short, with 11 bases between. This CDR3 is 14 amino acids long. The CDR3 here is CAWSATAGNSPLHF. The CDR3 DNA follows: TGTGCCTGGAGTGCTACGGCAGGAAATTCACCCCTCCACTTT.

The chain combines TRBV11-2 with TRBJ1-1; D may be TRBD1 (6 bases). Germline CDR1 is SGHAT and CDR2 is FQNNGV. The CDR3 runs to 14 residues. Trimming took 1 base from V and 1 from J, leaving 7 bases between them. The CDR3 spells CASSLVQGNTEAFF. The CDR3 nucleotides are TGTGCCAGCAGCTTAGTACAGGGGAACACTGAAGCTTTCTTT.

This clone has a count of ten or more. The J gene is TRBJ2-7, the V gene TRBV6-6; 8 bases are shared with TRBD1. This CDR3 contains 16 residues. The germline V gene has CDR1 MNHNY and CDR2 SVGAGI (reference sequence). Unmatched junction bases numbered 8, after V lost 2 bases and J lost 2 bases. The CDR3 DNA is TGTGCCAGCAGTTACCTGCTCGGACAGGGTACCTACGAGCAGTACTTC. Translated, it gives CASSYLLGQGTYEQYF.

This rearrangement joins TRBV5-1 to TRBJ2-3; a possible D gene is TRBD2 (6 bases). Looked up from germline, CDR1 is SGHRS and CDR2 is YFSETQ. Trimming shortened V by 3 bases and J by 0 bases, and 14 bases separated the two germline ends. This CDR3 has 16 residues. Here the CDR3 DNA reads TGCGCCAGCAGCTCATCTCTAGCGTCTAGCACAGATACGCAGTATTTT. It is translated as CASSSSLASSTDTQYF.

V usage is TRBV19 and J usage is TRBJ1-2, with 9 bases identical to TRBD1. J gave up 2 bases and V 5 bases, and 9 bases lay outside the gene matches. This CDR3 spans 16 amino acids. Germline V gene sequence: CDR1 LNHDA, CDR2 SQIVND (reference sequence). The CDR3 sequence: CASSPDLGTGNYGYTF. DNA for the CDR3: TGTGCCAGTAGTCCCGACCTTGGGACAGGGAACTATGGCTACACCTTC.

The chain combines TRBV2 with TRBJ2-7; 9 bases are shared with TRBD1. This CDR3 contains 14 residues. The trim removed 6 bases at V and 2 bases at J, leaving 5 bases unmatched. Germline values: CDR1 SNHLY, CDR2 FYNNEI. DNA of the CDR3: TGTGCCAGCAGAGACGACAGGGGGACCTACGAGCAGTACTTC. Translation: CASRDDRGTYEQYF. The full variable domain, its missing parts supplied by reference TRBV2 and TRBJ2-7, is EPEVTQTPSHQVTQMGQEVILRCVPISNHLYFYWYRQILGQKVEFLVSFYNNEISEKSEIFDDQFSVERPDGSNFTLKIRSTKLEDSAMYFCASRDDRGTYEQYFGPGTRLTVT.

The chain combines TRBV20-1 with TRBJ1-2, with D unclear. CDR1 and CDR2 (germline): DFQATT, SNEGSKA (reference sequence). This CDR3 spans 11 amino acids. V was clipped by 6 bases and J by 8 bases, with 13 bases between them. CDR3 DNA: TGCAGTGCCCGGACTGTCGGAGGCTACACCTTC. Amino acids: CSARTVGGYTF.

The rearrangement links TRBV15 to TRBJ2-5; D is ambiguous. CDR3 length equals 14 residues. Trimming shortened V by 0 bases and J by 1 base, and 6 bases separated the two germline ends. The germline V gene encodes CDR1 LNHNV and CDR2 YYDKDF (reference sequence). In nucleotides, the CDR3 is TGTGCCACCAGCAGAGAGGGCCTCCAAGAGACCCAGTACTTC. It translates to CATSREGLQETQYF.

This clone was recorded a few times. This rearrangement joins TRBV6-1 to TRBJ1-6, with 7 bases identical to TRBD1. CDR3 length: 15 amino acids. The junction had 9 bases not matched to a gene; V was cut back by 3 bases and J by 10 bases. Germline V CDR1 and CDR2: MNHNS, SASEGT. DNA for the CDR3: TGTGCCAGCAGTGAGGCAGGGGGATCCGAGTCACCCCTCCACTTT. It is translated as CASSEAGGSESPLHF.

Of note for this clone: One junction end does not reproduce the germline sequence, and a read error may be involved. The chain combines TRBV27 with TRBJ1-2; the match to TRBD1 covers 7 bases. Germline values: CDR1 MNHEY, CDR2 SMNVEV (reference sequence). The CDR3 has 12 residues. The CDR3 loop is CASSLITGVLHF. DNA of the CDR3: TGTGCCAGCAGTTTAATAACAGGGGTACTACACTTC.